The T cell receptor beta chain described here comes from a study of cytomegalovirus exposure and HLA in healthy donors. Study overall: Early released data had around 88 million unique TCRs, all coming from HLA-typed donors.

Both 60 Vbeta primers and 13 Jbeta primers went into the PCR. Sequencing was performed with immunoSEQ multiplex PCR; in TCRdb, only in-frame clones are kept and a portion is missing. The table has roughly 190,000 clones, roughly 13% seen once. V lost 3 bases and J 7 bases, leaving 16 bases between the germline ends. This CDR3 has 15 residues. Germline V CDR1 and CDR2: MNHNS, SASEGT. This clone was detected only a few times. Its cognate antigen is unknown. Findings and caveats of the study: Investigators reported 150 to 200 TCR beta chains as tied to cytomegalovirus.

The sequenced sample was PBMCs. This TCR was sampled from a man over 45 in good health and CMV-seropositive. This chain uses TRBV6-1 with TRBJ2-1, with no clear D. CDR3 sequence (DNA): TGTGCCAGCAGTGAGGAGTTGGATAGCCGGAATGAGCAGTTCTTC. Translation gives CASSEELDSRNEQFF.